This entry features one TCR beta chain sequence. J lost 5 bases, V lost 4 bases, and 7 bases had no gene match. The germline CDR1 and CDR2 sequences are KGHSH and LQKENI. This CDR3 is built from 14 residues. As for time point: cycle 4 day 1 (C4D1), after five to seven weeks of nivolumab. The patients all showed relapse after autologous stem cell transplantation, while their brentuximab vedotin exposure varied. Isolation of CD4+ T cells from thawed PBMCs was performed by magnetic negative selection. This sample is drawn from a study of PD-1 blockade in classical Hodgkin lymphoma. Sequenced by immunoSEQ multiplex PCR; TCRdb stores in-frame clones only, minus some. This sample has around 12,000 clones, with about 88% found just once.

This TCR was sampled from a human donor with classical Hodgkin lymphoma. The genes are TRBV18 and TRBJ2-5; 7 bases agree with TRBD1. The specimen was CD4+ T cells from blood, collected before the fourth cycle of nivolumab. CDR3 nucleotides: TGTGCCAGCTCACAAGGACAGGTTTTGGAGACCCAGTACTTC. Translation gives CASSQGQVLETQYF.